This is a list of T cell receptor beta chains from one sample in a study of cytomegalovirus exposure and HLA in healthy donors. Clones were sequenced by immunoSEQ multiplex PCR, and TCRdb holds only the in-frame ones, with some missing. Of about 150,000 clones listed, about 83% are singletons. Sequencing was performed on PBMCs. The receptor source for this set is a man between 40 and 49 years old in good health and CMV-seropositive. Both conserved end residues are part of each CDR3. The D gene is left open where the match is weak. Clone size appears in some rows only: once, few, many, or a class for an expanded clone.

-	TRBD2	TRBV19	TRBJ2-7	CASTPGTNSYEQYF	TGTGCCAGTACCCCCGGGACTAACTCCTACGAGCAGTACTTC
-	-	TRBV7-8	TRBJ2-1	CASSLVLANEQFF	TGTGCCAGCAGCTTAGTTCTAGCCAATGAGCAGTTCTTC
-	-	TRBV6-5	TRBJ2-5	CASSYLGGDQETQYF	TGTGCCAGCAGTTACTTAGGGGGAGACCAAGAGACCCAGTACTTC
-	-	TRBV7-2	TRBJ2-3	CASSSGAGQDTQYF	TGTGCCAGCAGCTCCGGAGCGGGACAAGATACGCAGTATTTT
-	-	TRBV5-1	TRBJ2-7	CASSLEAGYEQYF	TGCGCCAGCAGCTTGGAGGCGGGGTACGAGCAGTACTTC
-	-	TRBV28	TRBJ1-5	CASSLPTGRSSNQPQHF	TGTGCCAGCAGTCTGCCGACAGGCCGCAGCAGCAATCAGCCCCAGCATTTT
few	TRBD1	TRBV6-5	TRBJ2-4	CASSYTDRVAKNIQYF	TGTGCCAGCAGTTACACCGACAGGGTAGCCAAAAACATTCAGTACTTC
-	TRBD2	TRBV7-2	TRBJ2-7	CASSLATSGAHSYEQYF	TGTGCCAGCAGCTTAGCGACTAGCGGGGCCCACTCCTACGAGCAGTACTTC
-	TRBD1	TRBV7-6	TRBJ1-2	CASSKRRDSFYGYTF	TGTGCCAGCAGCAAACGCCGGGACAGTTTCTATGGCTACACCTTC
-	-	TRBV9	TRBJ2-2	CASSVGARGRGDTGELFF	TGTGCCAGCAGCGTAGGAGCCCGCGGGCGGGGAGACACCGGGGAGCTGTTTTTT
-	-	TRBV4-1	TRBJ1-2	CASSQEIGGYTF	TGCGCCAGCAGCCAAGAGATTGGCGGCTACACCTTC
-	TRBD2	TRBV4-3	TRBJ2-7	CASSLRMAGGSYEQYF	TGCGCCAGCAGCCTCAGGATGGCGGGAGGATCCTACGAGCAGTACTTC
-	TRBD1	TRBV19	TRBJ2-3	CASRSRGLGTGVVDTQYF	TGTGCCAGTAGGAGCCGGGGTTTGGGGACAGGGGTTGTAGATACGCAGTATTTT
-	-	TRBV7-9	TRBJ2-7	CSSSHGSLSSYEQYF	TGTTCCAGCAGCCACGGGAGCTTGAGCTCCTACGAGCAGTACTTC
-	-	TRBV11-2	TRBJ1-1	CASSFSRWGGTEAFF	TGTGCCAGCAGCTTTTCTCGATGGGGGGGCACTGAAGCTTTCTTT
-	-	TRBV5-1	TRBJ1-2	CASSLGAGENGYTF	TGCGCCAGCAGCTTGGGGGCAGGGGAGAATGGCTACACCTTC
-	-	TRBV6-1	TRBJ1-1	CASRRSRFTEAFF	TGTGCCAGCAGGAGAAGTCGTTTCACTGAAGCTTTCTTT
once	TRBD1	TRBV18	TRBJ1-4	CASSRDRGNEKLFF	TGTGCCAGCTCACGGGACAGGGGTAATGAAAAACTGTTTTTT
-	TRBD1	TRBV9	TRBJ2-1	CASSVRTGGDEQFF	TGTGCCAGCAGCGTAAGGACAGGGGGGGATGAGCAGTTCTTC
-	-	TRBV12-5	TRBJ2-1	CASGGARNYNEQFF	TGTGCTAGTGGAGGAGCGCGGAACTACAATGAGCAGTTCTTC
-	-	TRBV2	TRBJ1-1	CASTPDSEAFF	TGTGCCAGCACCCCGGACAGTGAAGCTTTCTTT
-	TRBD1	TRBV7-8	TRBJ2-7	CASSLVFSGGQGPINYEQYF	TGTGCCAGCAGCTTAGTTTTCAGTGGGGGACAGGGGCCAATTAACTACGAGCAGTACTTC
once	TRBD1	TRBV10-2	TRBJ1-1	CASSEIRTGRVEGAEAFF	TGCGCCAGCAGTGAGATACGGACAGGGCGCGTGGAGGGCGCTGAAGCTTTCTTT
-	TRBD1	TRBV18	TRBJ1-1	CASSFTQGADTEAFF	TGTGCCAGCTCATTTACCCAGGGGGCGGACACTGAAGCTTTCTTT
once	TRBD2	TRBV15	TRBJ2-1	CATSGRSGNVNEQFF	TGTGCCACCAGCGGCCGTAGCGGGAATGTCAATGAGCAGTTCTTC
-	TRBD1	TRBV27	TRBJ1-1	CASSLYGRGPNTEAFF	TGTGCCAGCAGTTTGTACGGGAGGGGGCCAAACACTGAAGCTTTCTTT
-	-	TRBV2	TRBJ2-1	CASDSRGVEQFF	TGTGCCAGCGATTCACGGGGTGTGGAGCAGTTCTTC
-	-	TRBV4-2	TRBJ2-7	CASSQAGAYEQYF	TGTGCCAGCAGCCAAGCGGGGGCCTACGAGCAGTACTTC
-	TRBD1	TRBV6-1	TRBJ2-7	CASTPRDRVVGEQYF	TGTGCCAGCACCCCCCGGGACAGGGTAGTCGGCGAGCAGTACTTC
few	TRBD2	TRBV7-9	TRBJ2-1	CASSSLAGGSSYNEQFF	TGTGCCAGCAGCTCCTTAGCGGGAGGGAGCTCCTACAATGAGCAGTTCTTC
-	-	TRBV6-5	TRBJ1-1	CASSSFGSDTEAFF	TGTGCCAGCAGTAGTTTCGGCAGCGACACTGAAGCTTTCTTT
-	TRBD1	TRBV5-1	TRBJ2-1	CASSQGTVNEQFF	TGCGCCAGCAGCCAAGGGACAGTCAATGAGCAGTTCTTC
once	-	TRBV4-2	TRBJ2-7	CASSQDHGSNDEQYF	TGTGCCAGCAGCCAAGATCACGGGAGTAACGACGAGCAGTACTTC
-	TRBD1	TRBV11-2	TRBJ2-3	CASSPRSRGSDTQYF	TGTGCCAGCAGCCCGCGGTCCAGGGGGTCAGATACGCAGTATTTT